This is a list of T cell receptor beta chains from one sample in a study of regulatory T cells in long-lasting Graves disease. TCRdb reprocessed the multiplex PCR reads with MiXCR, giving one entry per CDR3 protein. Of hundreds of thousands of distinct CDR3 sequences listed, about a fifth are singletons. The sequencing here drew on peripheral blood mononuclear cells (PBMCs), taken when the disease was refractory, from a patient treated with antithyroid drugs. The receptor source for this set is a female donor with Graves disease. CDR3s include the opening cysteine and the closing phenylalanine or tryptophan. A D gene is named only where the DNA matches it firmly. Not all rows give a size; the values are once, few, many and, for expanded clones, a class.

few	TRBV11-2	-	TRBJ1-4	TGTGCCAGCAGCCAATTCGCTCCTTCCCGACTAACTAATGAAAAACTGTTTTTT	CASSQFAPSRLTNEKLFF
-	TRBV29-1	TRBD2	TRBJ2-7	TGCAGCGTTCGGGTAGCGGGAGGGATGCGCGAGCAGTACTTC	CSVRVAGGMREQYF
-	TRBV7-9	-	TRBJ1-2	TGTGCCAGCAGCCCCCTTCAAGGGAGGGATTCCTATGGCTACACCTTC	CASSPLQGRDSYGYTF
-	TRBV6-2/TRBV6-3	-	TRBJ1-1	TGTGCCAGCAGTTACTCCGGTGCGCGGACCAACACTGAAGCTTTCTTT	CASSYSGARTNTEAFF
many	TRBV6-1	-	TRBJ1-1	TGTGCCAGCAGGAGGGAGAACACTGAAGCTTTCTTT	CASRRENTEAFF
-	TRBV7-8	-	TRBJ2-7	TGTGCCAGCGCGGTCCCGGGGAGTCGCGGCTACGAGCAGTACTTC	CASAVPGSRGYEQYF
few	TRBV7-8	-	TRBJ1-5	TGTGCCAGCACCTCTAGACCCCGACGGAGCAATCAGCCCCAGCATTTT	CASTSRPRRSNQPQHF
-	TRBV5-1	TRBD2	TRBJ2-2	TGCGCCAGCAGCCCGGGACTAGCGGCTATTAGAGGCACCGGGGAGCTGTTTTTT	CASSPGLAAIRGTGELFF
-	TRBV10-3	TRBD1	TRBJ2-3	TGTGCCATCAGTGAGGAAACAGGGGGCACAGATACGCAGTATTTT	CAISEETGGTDTQYF
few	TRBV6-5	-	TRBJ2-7	TGTGCCAGCAGTTACGGAGGGTTGGCCGACGAGCAGTACTTC	CASSYGGLADEQYF
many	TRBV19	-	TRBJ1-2	TGTGCCAGCACTTCAACAGGGCCCGTTTCTAACTATGGCTACACCTTC	CASTSTGPVSNYGYTF
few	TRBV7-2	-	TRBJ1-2	TGTGCCAGCAGCTTAGCCAGGGGATGGTCTAGCTATGGCTACACCTTC	CASSLARGWSSYGYTF
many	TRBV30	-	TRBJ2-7	TGTGCCTGGAGTGTAAAGTACTACGAGCAGTACTTC	CAWSVKYYEQYF
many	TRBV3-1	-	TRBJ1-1	TGTGCCAGCAGCCAAGGAGCTGGGGCGAACACTGAAGCTTTCTTT	CASSQGAGANTEAFF
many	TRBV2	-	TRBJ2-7	TGTGCCAGCAGTGAAGTCGGGTACTCCTACGAGCAGTACTTC	CASSEVGYSYEQYF
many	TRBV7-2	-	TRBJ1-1	TGTGCCAGCAGCTTAGTAGGGGCGGCTGAAGCTTTCTTT	CASSLVGAAEAFF